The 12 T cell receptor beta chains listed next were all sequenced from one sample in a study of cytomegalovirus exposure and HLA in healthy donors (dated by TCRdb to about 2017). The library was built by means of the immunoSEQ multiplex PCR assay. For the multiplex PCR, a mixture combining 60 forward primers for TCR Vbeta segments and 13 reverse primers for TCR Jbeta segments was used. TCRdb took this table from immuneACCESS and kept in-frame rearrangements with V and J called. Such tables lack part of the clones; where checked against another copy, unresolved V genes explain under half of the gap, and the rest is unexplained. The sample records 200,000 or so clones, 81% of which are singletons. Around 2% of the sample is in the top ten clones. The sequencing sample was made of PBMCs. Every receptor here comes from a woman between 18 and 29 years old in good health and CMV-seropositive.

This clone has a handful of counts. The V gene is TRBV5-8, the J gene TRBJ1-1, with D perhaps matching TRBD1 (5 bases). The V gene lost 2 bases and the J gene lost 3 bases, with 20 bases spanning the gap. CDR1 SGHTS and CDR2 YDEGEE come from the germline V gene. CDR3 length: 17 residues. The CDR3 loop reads CASSLNPPGVMHTEAFF. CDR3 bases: TGTGCCAGCAGCTTAAACCCCCCGGGGGTTATGCACACTGAAGCTTTCTTT.

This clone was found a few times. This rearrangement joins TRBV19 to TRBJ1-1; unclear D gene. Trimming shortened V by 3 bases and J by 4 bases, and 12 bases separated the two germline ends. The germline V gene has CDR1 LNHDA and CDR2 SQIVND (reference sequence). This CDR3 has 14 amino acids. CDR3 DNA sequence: TGTGCCAGTAGTATTACCGGGAGTAGCACTGAAGCTTTCTTT. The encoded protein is CASSITGSSTEAFF.

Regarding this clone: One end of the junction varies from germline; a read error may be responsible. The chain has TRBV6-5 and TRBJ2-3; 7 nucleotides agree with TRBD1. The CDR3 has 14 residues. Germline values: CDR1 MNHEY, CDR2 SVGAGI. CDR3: CASSSRQGADTQYF. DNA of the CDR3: TGTGCCAGCAGTTCCCGACAGGGTGCAGATACGCAATATTTT.

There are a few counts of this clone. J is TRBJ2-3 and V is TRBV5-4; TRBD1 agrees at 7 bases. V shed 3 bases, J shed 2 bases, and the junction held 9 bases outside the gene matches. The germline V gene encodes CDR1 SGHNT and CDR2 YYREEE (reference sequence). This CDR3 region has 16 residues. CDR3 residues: CASSSGRGPHTDTQYF. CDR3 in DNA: TGTGCCAGCAGCTCTGGAAGGGGGCCCCACACAGATACGCAGTATTTT.

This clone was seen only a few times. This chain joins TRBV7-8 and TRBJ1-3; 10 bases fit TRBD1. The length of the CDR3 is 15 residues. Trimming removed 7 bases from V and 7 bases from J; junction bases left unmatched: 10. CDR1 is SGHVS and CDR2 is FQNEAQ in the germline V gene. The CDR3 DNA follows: TGTGCCAGCATCCCCGGGACAGGGGTGAGGAACACCATATATTTT. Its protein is CASIPGTGVRNTIYF.

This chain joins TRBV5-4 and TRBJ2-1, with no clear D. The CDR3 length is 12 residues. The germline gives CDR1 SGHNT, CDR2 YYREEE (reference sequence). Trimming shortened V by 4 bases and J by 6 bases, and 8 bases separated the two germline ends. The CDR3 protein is CASSIPGNEQFF. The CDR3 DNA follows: TGTGCCAGCAGCATTCCGGGCAATGAGCAGTTCTTC.

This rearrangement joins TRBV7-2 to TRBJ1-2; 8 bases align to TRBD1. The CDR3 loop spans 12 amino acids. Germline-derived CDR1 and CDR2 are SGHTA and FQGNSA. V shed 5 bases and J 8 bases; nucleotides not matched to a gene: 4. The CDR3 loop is CASSTDREGYTF. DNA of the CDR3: TGTGCCAGCAGCACGGACAGGGAGGGCTACACCTTC.

CDR3 bases: TGCGCCAGCAGCCAAGAGTCGGGCGCAGCGGAGGGCACAGATACGCAGTATTTT. Protein product: CASSQESGAAEGTDTQYF. The gene calls are TRBV4-1 and TRBJ2-3; perhaps TRBD2 as D (5 bases). The CDR3 runs to 18 residues. Trimming removed 0 bases at V and 1 base at J, with 17 bases between. Germline V gene data show CDR1 as MGHRA and CDR2 as YSYEKL.

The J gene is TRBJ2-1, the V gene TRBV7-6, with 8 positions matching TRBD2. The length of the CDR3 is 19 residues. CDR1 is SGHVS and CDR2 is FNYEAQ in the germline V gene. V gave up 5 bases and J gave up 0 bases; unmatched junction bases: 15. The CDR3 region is CASSPYAPWSGGSYNEQFF. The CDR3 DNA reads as TGTGCCAGCAGCCCCTATGCCCCCTGGAGCGGGGGCTCCTACAATGAGCAGTTCTTC.

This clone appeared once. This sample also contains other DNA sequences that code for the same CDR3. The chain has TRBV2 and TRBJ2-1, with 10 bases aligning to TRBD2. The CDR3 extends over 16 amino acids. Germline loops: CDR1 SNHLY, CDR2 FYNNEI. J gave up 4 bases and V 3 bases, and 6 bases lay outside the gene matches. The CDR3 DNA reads TGTGCCAGCAGTGAGGGGCTAGCGGGAGCTTACAATGAGCAGTTCTTC. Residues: CASSEGLAGAYNEQFF. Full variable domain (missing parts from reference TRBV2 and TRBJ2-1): EPEVTQTPSHQVTQMGQEVILRCVPISNHLYFYWYRQILGQKVEFLVSFYNNEISEKSEIFDDQFSVERPDGSNFTLKIRSTKLEDSAMYFCASSEGLAGAYNEQFFGPGTRLTVL.

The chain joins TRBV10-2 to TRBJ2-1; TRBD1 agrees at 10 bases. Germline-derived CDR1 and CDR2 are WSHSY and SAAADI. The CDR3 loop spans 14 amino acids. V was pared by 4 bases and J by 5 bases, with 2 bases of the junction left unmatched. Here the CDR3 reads CASSGGQGHNEQFF. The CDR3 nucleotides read TGCGCCAGCAGTGGGGGACAGGGGCACAATGAGCAGTTCTTC.

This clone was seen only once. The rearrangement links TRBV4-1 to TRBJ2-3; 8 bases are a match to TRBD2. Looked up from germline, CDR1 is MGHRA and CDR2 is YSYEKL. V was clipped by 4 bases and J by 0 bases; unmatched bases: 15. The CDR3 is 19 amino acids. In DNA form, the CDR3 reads TGCGCCAGCAGCCGACATGGACTAGCTCATCAGATTAGCACAGATACGCAGTATTTT. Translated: CASSRHGLAHQISTDTQYF.